This entry describes one T cell receptor (beta chain). Germline assignment: CDR1 MGHRA and CDR2 YSYEKL. Trimming left V 1 base short and J 2 bases short, with 11 bases between. The CDR3 is made up of 15 amino acids. The PCR ran on 60 Vbeta and 13 Jbeta primers. Method: immunoSEQ multiplex PCR; TCRdb's copy keeps in-frame clones and lacks some. This table holds 150,000 to 200,000 clones, approximately 79% found once. This record comes from a study of cytomegalovirus exposure and HLA in healthy donors. This TCR was recovered from a man between 40 and 49 years old in good health and CMV-seropositive. This chain joins TRBV4-1 and TRBJ1-2; possible D gene TRBD1, 5 bases. Sequencing was done on a sample of PBMCs. The CDR3 region is CASSQGAGTNYGYTF. In nucleotides, the CDR3 is TGCGCCAGCAGCCAAGGTGCGGGGACCAACTATGGCTACACCTTC.